This TCR beta chain derives from a study of blood T cell repertoires in COVID-19. Study summary: Collection of acute and convalescent COVID-19 samples took place in the United States, Italy and Spain. PBMCs, B-cell-depleted T cells, or T cells were the source of the cDNA or gDNA that made up the material.

Original handling: Estimation of nucleated cell counts was performed using reference gene primer amplification. Generated by immunoSEQ multiplex PCR, the TCRdb table keeps only in-frame clones and is missing some. Clone size and V and J calls were adopted from that table, with D and trimming inferred from the DNA. The sample lists approximately 240,000 clones; roughly 84% were seen once. Details on this clone: A junction end diverges from the germline sequence, so it may reflect a read error.

The receptor was isolated from a middle-aged woman with active or convalescent COVID-19. The specimen sequenced was peripheral blood.

DNA of the CDR3: TGTGCCACCAGCAGAGATTATCCAAATGTCGCAGGAAGGAACTTC. It yields the protein CATSRDYPNVAGRNF. The V gene is TRBV15, the J gene TRBJ2-5; D not resolved. The CDR3 extends over 15 amino acids. Germline CDR1 and CDR2: LNHNV and YYDKDF (reference sequence).